Listed below are T cell receptor beta chains from one sample, sequenced in a study of Graves' ophthalmopathy and Graves' hyperthyroidism. TCRdb itself ran the multiplex PCR reads through MiXCR, one entry per CDR3 protein. Seen here are around 170,000 distinct CDR3 sequences, about 40% observed once, and the top ten hold less than 6%. The material sequenced was peripheral blood. These receptors originate from a woman in her thirties or forties with Graves' ophthalmopathy. CDR3s include the opening cysteine and the closing phenylalanine or tryptophan. D genes are given only for firm matches. The size entry is marked missing in some rows and otherwise reads once, few, many or a size class.

CDR3nt: TGTGCCAGCATCCTCAACCGGGACAACCCCACCAGGACTGCTGGCTACACCTTC; CDR3aa: CASILNRDNPTRTAGYTF; d_gene: -; abundance: many; j_gene: TRBJ1-2; v_gene: TRBV6-5
CDR3nt: TGTGCCTGGAAAACAAAGACAGGGGCCGACTACGAGCAGTACTTC; CDR3aa: CAWKTKTGADYEQYF; d_gene: TRBD1; abundance: many; j_gene: TRBJ2-7; v_gene: TRBV30
CDR3nt: TGTGCCAGCAGTCGGACAGGAACCCTTAATTCACCCCTCCACTTT; CDR3aa: CASSRTGTLNSPLHF; d_gene: TRBD1; abundance: -; j_gene: TRBJ1-6; v_gene: TRBV12-3/TRBV12-4
CDR3nt: TGCAGTGCTAGGATCCCACCCTATGGCTACACCTTC; CDR3aa: CSARIPPYGYTF; d_gene: -; abundance: many; j_gene: TRBJ1-2; v_gene: TRBV20-1
CDR3nt: TGTGCCAGTAGTATGGGACAGGATGGGGTCGAGCAGTACTTC; CDR3aa: CASSMGQDGVEQYF; d_gene: TRBD1; abundance: -; j_gene: TRBJ2-7; v_gene: TRBV19
CDR3nt: TGCAGTGCGGGGACAGGGACGGAGACCCAGTACTTC; CDR3aa: CSAGTGTETQYF; d_gene: TRBD1; abundance: -; j_gene: TRBJ2-5; v_gene: TRBV20-1
CDR3nt: TGTGCCAGCAGTTTAGGGATGCGGGAGACCCAGTACTTC; CDR3aa: CASSLGMRETQYF; d_gene: -; abundance: once; j_gene: TRBJ2-5; v_gene: TRBV12-3/TRBV12-4
CDR3nt: TGCGCCAGCAGTGGGTCGGGGGGGCCAGATACGCAGTATTTT; CDR3aa: CASSGSGGPDTQYF; d_gene: TRBD2; abundance: many; j_gene: TRBJ2-3; v_gene: TRBV10-1
CDR3nt: TGTGCCAGCAGTGAAGGTCGTCTCTCAAACACTGAAGCTTTCTTT; CDR3aa: CASSEGRLSNTEAFF; d_gene: -; abundance: many; j_gene: TRBJ1-1; v_gene: TRBV2
CDR3nt: TGTGCCAGCACGCTCGGGAGCTCCTACGAGCAGTACTTC; CDR3aa: CASTLGSSYEQYF; d_gene: -; abundance: many; j_gene: TRBJ2-7; v_gene: TRBV6-2/TRBV6-3
CDR3nt: TGTGCCAGCATGGAACGGGAGGGGTATAACTATGGCTACACCTTC; CDR3aa: CASMEREGYNYGYTF; d_gene: -; abundance: many; j_gene: TRBJ1-2; v_gene: TRBV11-2
CDR3nt: TGTGCCAGCAGTTCCCCCCGGGACACCTCCTACGAGCAGTACTTC; CDR3aa: CASSSPRDTSYEQYF; d_gene: -; abundance: -; j_gene: TRBJ2-7; v_gene: TRBV12-3/TRBV12-4
CDR3nt: TGTGCCAGCAGCTCTCCGGGACGAACCTTATACGAGCAGTACTTC; CDR3aa: CASSSPGRTLYEQYF; d_gene: -; abundance: -; j_gene: TRBJ2-7; v_gene: TRBV11-2
CDR3nt: TGTGCCAGCAGTTTGGCGGGACAGAGCTATGGCTACACCTTC; CDR3aa: CASSLAGQSYGYTF; d_gene: TRBD1; abundance: many; j_gene: TRBJ1-2; v_gene: TRBV28
CDR3nt: TGTGCCAGCAGTTATTTGCTGGCCCAACCCCACTACGAGCAGTACTTC; CDR3aa: CASSYLLAQPHYEQYF; d_gene: -; abundance: -; j_gene: TRBJ2-7; v_gene: TRBV6-2/TRBV6-3
CDR3nt: TGTGCCATCAGTAGACAGGAGGATGAAGCTTTCTTT; CDR3aa: CAISRQEDEAFF; d_gene: -; abundance: many; j_gene: TRBJ1-1; v_gene: TRBV10-3
CDR3nt: TGTGCCAGCAGTGAAGCGCCAGGGGCTAATTCACCCCTCCACTTT; CDR3aa: CASSEAPGANSPLHF; d_gene: -; abundance: -; j_gene: TRBJ1-6; v_gene: TRBV6-1
CDR3nt: TGTGCCAGCAGGGCCGGGCCGACCAGCTACGAGCAGTACTTC; CDR3aa: CASRAGPTSYEQYF; d_gene: -; abundance: -; j_gene: TRBJ2-7; v_gene: TRBV6-1
CDR3nt: TGTGCCAGCAGTGAACAGGCAGGGAGTCGCGAGCAGTACTTC; CDR3aa: CASSEQAGSREQYF; d_gene: -; abundance: many; j_gene: TRBJ2-7; v_gene: TRBV2
CDR3nt: TGTGCCAGCAGTTTACCACAGGGGGACCAGCCCCAGCATTTT; CDR3aa: CASSLPQGDQPQHF; d_gene: TRBD1; abundance: many; j_gene: TRBJ1-5; v_gene: TRBV28
CDR3nt: TGTGCCAGCAGTTACCAGGAACATAATTCACCCCTCCACTTT; CDR3aa: CASSYQEHNSPLHF; d_gene: -; abundance: -; j_gene: TRBJ1-6; v_gene: TRBV6-5